The TCR beta chain under discussion was sequenced for a study of T cell changes during pregnancy in multiple sclerosis (dated 2019 in TCRdb). Concerning the study at large: In women with multiple sclerosis, the researchers looked at how the T cell repertoire shifted as pregnancy progressed.

Library generation was performed with the immunoSEQ multiplex PCR assay. This is the immuneACCESS table as TCRdb keeps it, with only in-frame sequences that have V and J called. A part of the clones is gone; compared with another copy, unresolved V genes explain less than half, and the rest is unexplained. The sample data list under 70,000 clones, and under 95% of these were observed just once. The ten most abundant clones make up about 0.49% of the sample. A single count supports this clone. No cognate antigen has been identified for it. There are no base qualities to consult, and no much larger clone falls within one base. For CDR1 and CDR2, the germline V gene lists SGHTA and FQGNSA. The CDR3 has 14 amino acids, counting the end cysteine and phenylalanine. The only DNA kept is the CDR3, 42 bases in frame from the first base. The V end gives up 5 bases and the J end 3 bases, leaving 1 base in the junction not matched to a gene.

Material: CD4+ T cells from peripheral blood mononuclear cells, obtained after pregnancy. The V gene is TRBV7-2 and the J gene is TRBJ1-3, with 10 middle bases fitting TRBD1. This TCR came from a female donor in good health, enrolled as a control in a pregnancy study. The bases are TGTGCCAGCAGCGGGACAGGGGTTGGAAACACCATATATTTT. Protein translation: CASSGTGVGNTIYF.